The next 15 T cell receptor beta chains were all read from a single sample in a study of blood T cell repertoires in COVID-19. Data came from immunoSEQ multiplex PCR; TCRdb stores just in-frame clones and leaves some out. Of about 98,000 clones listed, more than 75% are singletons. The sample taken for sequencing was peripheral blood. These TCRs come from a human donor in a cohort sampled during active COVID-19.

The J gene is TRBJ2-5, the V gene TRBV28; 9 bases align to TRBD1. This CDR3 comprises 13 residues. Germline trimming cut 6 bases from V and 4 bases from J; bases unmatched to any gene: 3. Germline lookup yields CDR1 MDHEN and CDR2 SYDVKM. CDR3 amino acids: CASSPTGGETQYF. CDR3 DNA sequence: TGTGCCAGCAGCCCGACAGGGGGAGAGACCCAGTACTTC.

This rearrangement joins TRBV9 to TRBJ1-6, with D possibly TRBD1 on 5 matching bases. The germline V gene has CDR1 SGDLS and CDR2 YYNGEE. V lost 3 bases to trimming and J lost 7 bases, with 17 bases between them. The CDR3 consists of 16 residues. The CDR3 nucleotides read TGTGCCAGCAGCGCCACGACCCAGGGTTGGAATTCACCCCTCCACTTT. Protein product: CASSATTQGWNSPLHF.

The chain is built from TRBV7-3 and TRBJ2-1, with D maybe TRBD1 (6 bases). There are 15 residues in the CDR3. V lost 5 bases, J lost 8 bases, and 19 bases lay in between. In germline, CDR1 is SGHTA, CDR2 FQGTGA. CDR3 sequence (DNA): TGTGCCAGCAGCATGTTGGGGGCCATAGGCGATGAGCAGTTCTTC. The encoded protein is CASSMLGAIGDEQFF.

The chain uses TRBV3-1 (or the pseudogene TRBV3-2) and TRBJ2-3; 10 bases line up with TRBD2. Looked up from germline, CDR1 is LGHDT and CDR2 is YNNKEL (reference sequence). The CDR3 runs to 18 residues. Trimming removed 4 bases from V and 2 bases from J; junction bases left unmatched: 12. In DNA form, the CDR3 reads TGTGCCAGCAGCCGAAACCTCGGTAGCGGGGGGCCCACAGATACGCAGTATTTT. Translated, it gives CASSRNLGSGGPTDTQYF.

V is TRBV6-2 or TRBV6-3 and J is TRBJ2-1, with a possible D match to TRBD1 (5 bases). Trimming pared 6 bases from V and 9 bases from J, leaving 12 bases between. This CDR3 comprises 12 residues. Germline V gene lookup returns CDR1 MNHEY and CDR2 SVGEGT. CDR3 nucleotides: TGTGCCAGCAGCCCCAGGGTAATTGAGCAGTTCTTC. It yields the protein CASSPRVIEQFF.

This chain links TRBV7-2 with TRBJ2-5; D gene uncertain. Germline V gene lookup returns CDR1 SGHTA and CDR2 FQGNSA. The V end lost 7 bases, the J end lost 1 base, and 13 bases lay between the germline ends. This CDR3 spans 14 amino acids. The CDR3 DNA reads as TGTGCCAGCACCTTTTTTGTACTCCAAGAGACCCAGTACTTC. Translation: CASTFFVLQETQYF.

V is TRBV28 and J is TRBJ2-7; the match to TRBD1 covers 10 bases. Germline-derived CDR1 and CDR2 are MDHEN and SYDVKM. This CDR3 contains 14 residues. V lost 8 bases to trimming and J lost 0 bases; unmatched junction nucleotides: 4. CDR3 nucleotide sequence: TGTGCCAGCTTGGACAGGGGGAGCTCCTACGAGCAGTACTTC. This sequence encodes CASLDRGSSYEQYF.

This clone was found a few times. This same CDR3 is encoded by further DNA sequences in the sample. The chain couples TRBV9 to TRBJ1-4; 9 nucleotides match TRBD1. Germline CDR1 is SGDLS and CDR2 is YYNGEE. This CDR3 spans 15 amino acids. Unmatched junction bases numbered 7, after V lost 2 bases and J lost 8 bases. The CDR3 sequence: CASSVGTGRGEKLFF. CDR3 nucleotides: TGTGCCAGCAGCGTGGGGACAGGGCGAGGGGAAAAACTGTTTTTT.

The CDR3: CATLPGTANSPLHF. The CDR3 DNA sequence: TGTGCCACCCTACCCGGGACAGCGAATTCACCCCTCCACTTT. V and J are TRBV28 and TRBJ1-6, with 7 bases identical to TRBD1. Germline-derived CDR1 and CDR2 are MDHEN and SYDVKM. This CDR3 contains 14 residues. Unmatched junction bases numbered 10, after V lost 10 bases and J lost 7 bases.

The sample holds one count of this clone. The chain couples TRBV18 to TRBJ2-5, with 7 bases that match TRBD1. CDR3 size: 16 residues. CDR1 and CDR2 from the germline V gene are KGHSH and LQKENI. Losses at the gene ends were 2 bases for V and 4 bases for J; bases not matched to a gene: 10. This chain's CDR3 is CASSPSYVQGRETQYF. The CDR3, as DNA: TGTGCCAGCTCACCATCTTACGTACAGGGGAGAGAGACCCAGTACTTC.

CDR3 nucleotide sequence: TGTGCCAGCTCACCCCAGTCAAATGAGCAGTTCTTC. This sequence encodes CASSPQSNEQFF. The chain recombines TRBV18 with TRBJ2-1; no clear D gene. CDR1 and CDR2 from the germline V gene are KGHSH and LQKENI. V was shortened by 3 bases and J by 7 bases, with 7 bases between the two germline ends. The CDR3 has 12 residues.

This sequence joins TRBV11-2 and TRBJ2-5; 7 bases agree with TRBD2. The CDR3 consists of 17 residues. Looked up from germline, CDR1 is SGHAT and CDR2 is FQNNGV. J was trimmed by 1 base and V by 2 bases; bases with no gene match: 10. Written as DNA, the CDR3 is TGTGCCAGCAGCTTAAGGGTACTAGCGATGGCCCAAGAGACCCAGTACTTC. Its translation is CASSLRVLAMAQETQYF.

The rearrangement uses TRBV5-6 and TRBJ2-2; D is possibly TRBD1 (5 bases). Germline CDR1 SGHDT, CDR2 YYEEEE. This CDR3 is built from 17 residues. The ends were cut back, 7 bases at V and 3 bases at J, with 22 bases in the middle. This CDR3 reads CASRLFVGRADTGELFF. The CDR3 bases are TGTGCCAGCCGCCTTTTTGTGGGGCGCGCGGACACCGGGGAGCTGTTTTTT.

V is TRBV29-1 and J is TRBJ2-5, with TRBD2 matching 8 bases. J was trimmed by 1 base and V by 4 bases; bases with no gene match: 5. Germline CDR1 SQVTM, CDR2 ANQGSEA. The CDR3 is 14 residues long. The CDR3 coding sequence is TGCAGCGTTGTACGGGGGGGTATCCAAGAGACCCAGTACTTC. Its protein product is CSVVRGGIQETQYF. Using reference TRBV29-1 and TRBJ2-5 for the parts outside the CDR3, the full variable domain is SAVISQKPSRDICQRGTSLTIQCQVDSQVTMMFWYRQQPGQSLTLIATANQGSEATYESGFVIDKFPISRPNLTFSTLTVSNMSPEDSSIYLCSVVRGGIQETQYFGPGTRLLVL.

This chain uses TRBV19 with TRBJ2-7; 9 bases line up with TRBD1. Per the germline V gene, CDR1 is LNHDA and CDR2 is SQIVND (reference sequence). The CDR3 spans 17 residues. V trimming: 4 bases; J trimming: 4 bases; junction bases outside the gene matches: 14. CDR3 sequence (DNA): TGTGCCAGTAGTACATCTACAAAGCCGGGACAGGGTTACGAGCAGTACTTC. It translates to CASSTSTKPGQGYEQYF.